The clone carrying this T cell receptor beta chain was detected once. V lost 1 base and J lost 0, with 7 bases in between. CDR1 and CDR2 (germline): SGHVS, FQNEAQ. This CDR3 comprises 15 residues. The data were taken from a study of OX40 agonist ivuxolimab in advanced cancers. Autoimmune disease history or systemic immunosuppression excluded patients. Blood samples were obtained at baseline, cycle 4 day 1, and cycle 7 day 1. Sequencing was performed with immunoSEQ multiplex PCR; in TCRdb, only in-frame clones are kept and a portion is missing. The table has under 90,000 clones, about 93% seen once; the top ten hold approximately 14%.

The chain employs TRBV7-8 and TRBJ1-5; no definite D call. This receptor was taken from an adult with an advanced solid tumor such as melanoma, head and neck, liver or kidney cancer. Sequenced here: CD4+ or CD8+ T cells sorted from blood, sampled in a trial of the OX40 agonist ivuxolimab. In DNA, the CDR3 is TGTGCCAGCAGCTTAGGAACGGGTAGCAATCAGCCCCAGCATTTT. Translation: CASSLGTGSNQPQHF.